This T cell receptor (beta chain) was recovered during a study of OX40 agonist ivuxolimab in advanced cancers. Looking at the study overall: Patients treated during dose escalation were battling hepatocellular carcinoma, melanoma, renal cell or head and neck cancer. Treatment received earlier with anti-PD-1, anti-PD-L1 or anti-CTLA-4 agents was allowed, and less than 45% had some.

To note about this clone: Its antigen is not identified.

No patient had autoimmune disease or received systemic immunosuppression. TCRdb's copy holds only in-frame clones and misses some; the assay was immunoSEQ multiplex PCR. The sample lists around 70,000 clones; 80% to 95% were seen once. Study-level findings and limits: CD4+ T cells averaged fewer expanded clones than CD8+ T cells.

The V segment lost 0 bases and the J segment 7 bases; nucleotides outside the gene matches: 4. CDR3 length: 14 amino acids. CDR1 and CDR2 (germline): SGHDT, YYEEEE. The source material was CD4+ or CD8+ T cells sorted from blood, sampled in a trial of the OX40 agonist ivuxolimab. The sequence was collected from an adult with an advanced solid tumor such as melanoma, head and neck, liver or kidney cancer. The chain uses TRBV5-6 and TRBJ1-5; TRBD1 aligns across 7 bases. CDR3 protein: CASSLGQGSQPQHF. The CDR3 nucleotides are TGTGCCAGCAGCTTGGGACAGGGCAGCCAGCCCCAGCATTTT.